The 9 T cell receptor beta chains below were found in one sample sequenced in a study of T cells in Graves' hyperthyroidism and ophthalmopathy. What was amplified from RNA transcripts were TCR beta CDR3 regions. HTBI primers drove first-round RT-PCR of the TCR CDR3. TCRdb processed the multiplex PCR reads anew with MiXCR; each CDR3 protein has one entry. Of 700,000 or so distinct CDR3 sequences listed, roughly 15% are singletons. The sample taken for sequencing was blood. The receptors here all came from a woman aged 45-60 years with Graves' ophthalmopathy.

At least ten counts were recorded for this clonotype. The chain uses TRBV3-1 and TRBJ2-7; 13 bases fit TRBD2. The V gene end was trimmed by 1 base and the J gene end by 0 bases; junction bases not matched to a gene: 6. Per the germline V gene, CDR1 is LGHDT and CDR2 is YNNKEL (reference sequence). The CDR3 has 18 amino acids. The CDR3 DNA reads TGTGCCAGCAGCCAAGTAGGACTAGCGGGAGCGAACTCCTACGAGCAGTACTTC. Translated: CASSQVGLAGANSYEQYF.

The rearrangement uses TRBV5-1 and TRBJ1-3, with 12 bases matching TRBD1. The CDR3 is 15 residues long. Germline loops: CDR1 SGHRS, CDR2 YFSETQ. J lost 2 bases, V lost 4 bases, and 1 base had no gene match. In DNA form, the CDR3 reads TGCGCCAGCAGCCGGGACAGGGGGCCTGGAAACACCATATATTTT. Encoded protein: CASSRDRGPGNTIYF.

This clonotype has more than one count but fewer than ten. This sequence joins TRBV12-3 or TRBV12-4 and TRBJ2-2; TRBD1 agrees at 8 bases. The CDR3 spans 15 residues. V was pared by 5 bases and J by 2 bases, with 4 bases of the junction left unmatched. CDR3 sequence (DNA): TGTGCCAGCAGTAAAACAGGGGGTAACACCGGGGAGCTGTTTTTT. Protein: CASSKTGGNTGELFF.

The chain carries TRBV15 and TRBJ1-5; D remains unclear. CDR3 size: 14 residues. Germline CDR1 reads LNHNV; CDR2 reads YYDKDF (reference sequence). Trimming removed 0 bases from V and 7 bases from J, with 10 bases in between. CDR3 bases: TGTGCCACCAGCAGAGATCTAGCGCGGCAGCCCCAGCATTTT. Protein product: CATSRDLARQPQHF. Full variable domain (outside the CDR3, taken from reference TRBV15 and TRBJ1-5): DAMVIQNPRYQVTQFGKPVTLSCSQTLNHNVMYWYQQKSSQAPKLLFHYYDKDFNNEADTPDNFQSRRPNTSFCFLDIRSPGLGDTAMYLCATSRDLARQPQHFGDGTRLSIL.

A few counts support this clonotype. The genes are TRBV5-1 and TRBJ2-3, with D possibly matching TRBD1 (6 bases). Germline-derived CDR1 and CDR2 are SGHRS and YFSETQ. V was cut by 0 bases and J by 6 bases, with 17 bases left in between. The CDR3 runs 16 residues. The DNA of the CDR3 is TGCGCCAGCAGCTTGGCCACGACAGGACCGGGCGATACGCAGTATTTT. The encoded protein is CASSLATTGPGDTQYF.

This clonotype was detected many times. V is TRBV7-9 and J is TRBJ2-1; 8 bases fit TRBD1. CDR3 size: 16 residues. V was pared by 1 base and J by 9 bases, with 11 bases of the junction left unmatched. In germline, CDR1 is SEHNR, CDR2 FQNEAQ (reference sequence). Written as DNA, the CDR3 is TGTGCCAGCAGCTTAGGACAGGGGTTTGTTCGGGGTGAGCAGTTCTTC. Its protein is CASSLGQGFVRGEQFF.

J is TRBJ1-1 and V is TRBV7-9; no clear D gene. The CDR3 has 14 amino acids. Deletions cut 5 bases from V and 0 bases from J, with 10 bases between. Germline V gives CDR1 SEHNR, CDR2 FQNEAQ (reference sequence). The CDR3 region is CASSPSEMNTEAFF. The CDR3 DNA sequence: TGTGCCAGCAGCCCTTCTGAAATGAACACTGAAGCTTTCTTT.

This clonotype was observed at least ten times. In DNA, the CDR3 is TGTGCCAGCACCAGGACAGGGGCGAACACTGAAGCTTTCTTT. This sequence encodes CASTRTGANTEAFF. The genes are TRBV9 and TRBJ1-1, with TRBD1 matching over 9 bases. J lost 1 base, V lost 6 bases, and 4 bases had no gene match. Germline CDR1 is SGDLS and CDR2 is YYNGEE. The CDR3 length is 14 residues.

The table lists this clonotype with many counts. This chain links TRBV7-9 with TRBJ2-1, with D possibly TRBD2 on 6 matching bases. Germline V gives CDR1 SEHNR, CDR2 FQNEAQ (reference sequence). The CDR3 runs to 15 residues. Trimming took 5 bases from V and 3 from J, leaving 14 bases between them. Here the CDR3 reads CASSPLASNYNEQFF. The CDR3 DNA is TGTGCCAGCAGCCCACTAGCCAGTAACTACAATGAGCAGTTCTTC.